This T cell receptor beta chain originates from a study of human CD8 memory T cell subsets. Production of TCR beta libraries used UMI-labeled 5' RACE as the method. TCRdb reprocessed the 5' RACE reads, with one entry per CDR3 protein and no DNA. Recorded here are around 4,500 distinct CDR3 sequences; the top ten clones represent approximately 24%. Per germline, CDR1 DFQATT and CDR2 SNEGSKA (reference sequence). The CDR3 covers 14 residues. According to its frequency, this clonotype is medium-sized. This receptor was identified in a human donor in good health. Sequenced sample: CD8+ T cells from PBMCs. This chain links TRBV20-1 with TRBJ1-2. The CDR3 reads CSARSSDLDYGYTF.